The present entry profiles one T cell receptor (beta chain) with its context. Its target is not known. The gene names here belong to mouse. This record comes from a study of tissue T cells after allogeneic stem cell transplantation. Study-level findings and limits: Alloreactivity or antigen specificity of tissue TCRs was not determined; some clones might be host cells. The patient cohort was small and clinically heterogeneous, with limited sampling depth. Shared clones across patients were few; motif clustering revealed tissue-specific shared signatures.

Clones were read by immunoSEQ multiplex PCR, and TCRdb kept only the in-frame ones, dropping some. The repertoire has 40,000 to 50,000 clones, over 70% of them found once; the top ten carry approximately 0.5%. The source is a pool of C57BL/6 mice in good health. Sequenced material: sorted cells pooled from one or two spleens.

CDR3 sequence reads: CASSPGVNQDTQYF. The CDR3 bases that were read are TGTGCCAGCAGCCCGGGGGTTAACCAAGACACCCAGTAC. This sequence joins TRBV3 and TRBJ2-5; D assignment may be TRBD1 or TRBD2 (5 bases each). The read ends 1 residue before the CDR3 terminus; that terminus is restored from the germline J gene. The CDR3 sequence is 14 residues long. CDR1 and CDR2 from the germline V gene are SNHLY and FYNGKV (reference sequence). Between the trimmed V and J ends, which lost 5 bases and 0 bases, there was a span of 9 bases. The full variable domain, its missing parts supplied by reference TRBV3 and TRBJ2-5, is GPKVLQIPSHQIIDMGQMVTLNCDPVSNHLYFYWYKQILGQQMEFLVNFYNGKVMEKSKLFKDQFSVERPDGSYFTLKIQPTALEDSAVYFCASSPGVNQDTQYFGPGTRLLVL.